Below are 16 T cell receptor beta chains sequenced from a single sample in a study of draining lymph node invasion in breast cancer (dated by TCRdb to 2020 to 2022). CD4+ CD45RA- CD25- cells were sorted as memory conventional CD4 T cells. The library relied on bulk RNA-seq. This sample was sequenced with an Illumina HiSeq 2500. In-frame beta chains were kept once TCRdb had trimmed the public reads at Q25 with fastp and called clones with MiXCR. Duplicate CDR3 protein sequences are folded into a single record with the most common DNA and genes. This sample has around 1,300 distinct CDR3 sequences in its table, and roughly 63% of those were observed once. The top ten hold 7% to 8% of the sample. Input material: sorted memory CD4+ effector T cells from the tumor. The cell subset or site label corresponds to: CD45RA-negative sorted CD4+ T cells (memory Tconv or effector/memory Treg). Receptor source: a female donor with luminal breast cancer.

The CDR3 is CASSLTGDQPQHF. DNA of the CDR3: TGCGCCAGCAGCTTGACAGGGGATCAGCCCCAGCATTTT. The gene calls are TRBV5-1 and TRBJ1-5; 7 bases agree with TRBD1. V was pared by 1 base and J by 5 bases, with 0 bases of the junction left unmatched. The length of the CDR3 is 13 residues. Germline V CDR1 and CDR2: SGHRS, YFSETQ.

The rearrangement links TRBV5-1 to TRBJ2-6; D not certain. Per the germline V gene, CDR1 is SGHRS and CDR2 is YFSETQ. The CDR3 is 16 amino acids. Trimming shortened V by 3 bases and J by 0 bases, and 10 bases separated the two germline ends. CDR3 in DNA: TGCGCCAGCAGCTCTAAGGGAAACTCTGGGGCCAACGTCCTGACTTTC. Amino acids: CASSSKGNSGANVLTF.

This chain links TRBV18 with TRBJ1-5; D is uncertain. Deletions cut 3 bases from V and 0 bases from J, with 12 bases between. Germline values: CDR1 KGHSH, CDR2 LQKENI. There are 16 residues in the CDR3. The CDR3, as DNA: TGTGCCAGCTCACCGGGCAGGAGGGATAGCAATCAGCCCCAGCATTTT. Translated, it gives CASSPGRRDSNQPQHF.

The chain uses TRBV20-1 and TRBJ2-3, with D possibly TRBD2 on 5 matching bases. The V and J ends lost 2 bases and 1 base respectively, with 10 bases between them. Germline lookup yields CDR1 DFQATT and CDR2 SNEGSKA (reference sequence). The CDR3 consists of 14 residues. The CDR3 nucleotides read TGCAGTGCTAGAACTAGGGTTCGCACAGATACGCAGTATTTT. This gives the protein CSARTRVRTDTQYF.

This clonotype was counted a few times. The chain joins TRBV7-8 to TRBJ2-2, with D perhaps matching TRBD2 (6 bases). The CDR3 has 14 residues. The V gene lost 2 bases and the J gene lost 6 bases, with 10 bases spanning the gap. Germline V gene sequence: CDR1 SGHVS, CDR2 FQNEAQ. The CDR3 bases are TGTGCCAGCAGCTTATGGTGGGAGGCCGGGGAGCTGTTTTTT. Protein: CASSLWWEAGELFF.

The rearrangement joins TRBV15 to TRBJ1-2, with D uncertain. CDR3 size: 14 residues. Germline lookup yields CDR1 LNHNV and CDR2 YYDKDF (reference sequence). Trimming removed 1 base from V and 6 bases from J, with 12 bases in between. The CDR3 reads CATSRAGSWNGYTF. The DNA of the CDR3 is TGTGCCACCAGCAGAGCGGGGAGCTGGAATGGCTACACCTTC.

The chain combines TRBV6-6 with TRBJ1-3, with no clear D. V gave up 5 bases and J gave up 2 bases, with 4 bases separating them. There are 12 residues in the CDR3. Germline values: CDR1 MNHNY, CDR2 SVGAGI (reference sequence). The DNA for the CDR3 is TGTGCCAGCAGTGGAACTGGAAACACCATATATTTT. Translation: CASSGTGNTIYF.

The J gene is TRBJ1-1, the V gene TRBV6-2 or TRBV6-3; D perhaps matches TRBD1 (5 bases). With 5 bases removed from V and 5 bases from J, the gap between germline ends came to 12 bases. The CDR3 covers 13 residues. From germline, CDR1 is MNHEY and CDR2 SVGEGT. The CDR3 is CASSNGPGTEAFF. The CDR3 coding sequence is TGTGCCAGCAGTAACGGGCCAGGGACTGAAGCTTTCTTT.

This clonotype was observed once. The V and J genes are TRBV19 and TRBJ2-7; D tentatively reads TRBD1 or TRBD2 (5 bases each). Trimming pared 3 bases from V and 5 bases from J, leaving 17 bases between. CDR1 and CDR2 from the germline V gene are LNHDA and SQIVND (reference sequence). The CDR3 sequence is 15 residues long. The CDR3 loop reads CASSMGRGDAHEQYF. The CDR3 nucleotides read TGTGCCAGTAGTATGGGCCGGGGCGACGCCCACGAGCAGTACTTC.

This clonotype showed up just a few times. The CDR3 nucleotides read TGCGCCAGCAGCCTAGGGACAGGGGGCTACAATGAGCAGTTCTTC. Encoded protein: CASSLGTGGYNEQFF. The chain uses TRBV5-1 and TRBJ2-1, with 11 bases that match TRBD1. The ends lost 4 bases at V and 3 bases at J; junction bases unmatched: 3. CDR1 and CDR2 (germline): SGHRS, YFSETQ. The CDR3 is 15 residues long.

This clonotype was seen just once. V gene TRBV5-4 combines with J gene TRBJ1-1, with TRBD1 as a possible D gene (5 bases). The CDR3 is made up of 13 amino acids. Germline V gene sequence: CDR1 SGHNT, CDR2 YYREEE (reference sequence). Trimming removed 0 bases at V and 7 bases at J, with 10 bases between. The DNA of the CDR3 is TGTGCCAGCAGCTTGGCAGGGTCAAATGAAGCTTTCTTT. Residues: CASSLAGSNEAFF.

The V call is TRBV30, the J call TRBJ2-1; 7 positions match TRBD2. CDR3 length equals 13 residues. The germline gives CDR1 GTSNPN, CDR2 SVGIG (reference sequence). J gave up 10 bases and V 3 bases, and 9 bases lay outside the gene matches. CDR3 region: CAWSTQRGGEQFF. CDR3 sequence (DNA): TGTGCCTGGAGCACGCAGCGGGGCGGAGAGCAGTTCTTC.

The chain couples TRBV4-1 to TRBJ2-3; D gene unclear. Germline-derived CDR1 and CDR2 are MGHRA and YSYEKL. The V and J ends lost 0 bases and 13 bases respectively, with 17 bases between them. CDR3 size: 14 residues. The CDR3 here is CASSQEDGLGNEYF. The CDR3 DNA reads TGCGCCAGCAGCCAAGAGGACGGGCTAGGCAATGAGTATTTT.

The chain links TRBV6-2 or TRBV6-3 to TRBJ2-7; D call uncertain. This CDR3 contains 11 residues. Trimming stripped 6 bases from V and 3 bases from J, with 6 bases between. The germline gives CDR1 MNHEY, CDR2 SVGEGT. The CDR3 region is CASSQSYEQYF. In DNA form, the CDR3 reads TGTGCCAGCAGCCAAAGCTACGAGCAGTACTTC.

CDR3 sequence reads: CSLDSFQETQYF. Written as DNA, the CDR3 is TGCAGTTTGGACAGCTTCCAAGAGACCCAGTACTTC. The chain uses TRBV20-1 and TRBJ2-5; possibly TRBD1 for D (6 bases). Germline CDR1 is DFQATT and CDR2 is SNEGSKA (reference sequence). CDR3 length: 12 residues. Trimming left V 8 bases short and J 1 base short, with 11 bases between.

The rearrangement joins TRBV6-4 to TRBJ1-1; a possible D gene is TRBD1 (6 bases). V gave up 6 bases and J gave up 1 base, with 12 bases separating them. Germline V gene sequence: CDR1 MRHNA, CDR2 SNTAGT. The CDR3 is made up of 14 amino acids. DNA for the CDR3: TGTGCCAGCAGCCGGGACACTGGGAACACTGAAGCTTTCTTT. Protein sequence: CASSRDTGNTEAFF.